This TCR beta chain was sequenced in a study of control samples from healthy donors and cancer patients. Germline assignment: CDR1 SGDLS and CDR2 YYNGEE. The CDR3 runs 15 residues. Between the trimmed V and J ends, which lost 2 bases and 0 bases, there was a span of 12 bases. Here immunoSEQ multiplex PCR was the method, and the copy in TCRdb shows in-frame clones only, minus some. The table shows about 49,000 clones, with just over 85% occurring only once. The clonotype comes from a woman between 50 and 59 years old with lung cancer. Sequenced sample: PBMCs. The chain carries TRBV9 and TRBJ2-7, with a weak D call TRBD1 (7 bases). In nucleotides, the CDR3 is TGTGCCAGCAGCGTCGCGGGGACAGCCTCCTACGAGCAGTACTTC. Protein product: CASSVAGTASYEQYF.